The sample holds a few counts of the clone carrying this TCR beta chain. CDR3 length equals 14 residues. The V and J ends lost 4 bases and 4 bases respectively, with 15 bases between them. This sample was included in a study of blood T cell repertoires in COVID-19. Overall study context: Samples taken during acute and convalescent COVID-19 were collected in the United States, Italy and Spain. PBMCs, B-cell-depleted T cells, or T cells provided the cDNA or gDNA that made up the material.

Authors' data handling: Amplification of reference gene primers was used by the study to estimate nucleated cell counts. Sequencing was performed with immunoSEQ multiplex PCR; in TCRdb, only in-frame clones are kept and a portion is missing. That table is the source of V, J and clone size, and D and trimming were worked out from the DNA. The profile covers 150,000 to 250,000 clones, with approximately 82% appearing a single time and 6.9% taken by the ten largest. The sequence was collected from a human donor with acute or convalescent COVID-19. The donor label of this sample is uncertain. Sequenced material: peripheral blood. The chain uses TRBV5-3 and TRBJ2-7; possible D gene TRBD1, 5 bases. TRBV5-3 is an ORF, with its function uncertain. In DNA form, the CDR3 reads TGTGCCAGAAGCGAGGACAAGGGGCTTTACGAGCAGTACTTC. Its translation: CARSEDKGLYEQYF.